A selection of T cell receptor beta chains follows, all from one sample in a study of beta chain features in type 1 diabetes. Libraries were prepared by immunoSEQ multiplex PCR; TCRdb keeps only in-frame clonotypes and omits some of them. The top ten clones hold about 1.3% of a sample with more than 130,000 clones, 6.5% to 8.5% of them seen once. Sequences were obtained from central memory CD4+ T cells from blood. The receptors here all came from a woman in her 30s in good health. Both conserved end residues are part of each CDR3. Fields, in order: CDR3 DNA, CDR3 protein, D gene, clone size, V gene, J gene. A D gene is named only where the DNA matches it firmly. Clone size is stated in some rows and not others, as once, few, many or a class when expanded.

cdr3_nt: TGTGCCAGCAGCTTAGACAGGGGGCAGAACGAGCAGTACTTC
cdr3_aa: CASSLDRGQNEQYF
d_call: TRBD1
clone_size: few
v_call: TRBV7-2
j_call: TRBJ2-7

cdr3_nt: TGTGCCAGTAGTCCCGAAGGGGGTGAGACCCAGTACTTC
cdr3_aa: CASSPEGGETQYF
d_call: NA
clone_size: few
v_call: TRBV19
j_call: TRBJ2-5

cdr3_nt: TGTGCCAGCAGTGACCGACAGGGAGGTGAAAAACTGTTTTTT
cdr3_aa: CASSDRQGGEKLFF
d_call: TRBD1
clone_size: NA
v_call: TRBV6-6
j_call: TRBJ1-4

cdr3_nt: TGTGCCAGCAGCTTGGTCCTAGCGGGAGGGCCCAGCGCCGGGGAGCTGTTTTTT
cdr3_aa: CASSLVLAGGPSAGELFF
d_call: TRBD2
clone_size: once
v_call: TRBV5-5
j_call: TRBJ2-2

cdr3_nt: TGCGCCAGCAGCCAACCAGGGGGAGAGACCCAGTACTTC
cdr3_aa: CASSQPGGETQYF
d_call: TRBD1
clone_size: NA
v_call: TRBV4-1
j_call: TRBJ2-5

cdr3_nt: TGTGCCTGGGGACAGGGTTCACTTCGCTACGAGCAGTACTTC
cdr3_aa: CAWGQGSLRYEQYF
d_call: TRBD1
clone_size: NA
v_call: TRBV30
j_call: TRBJ2-7

cdr3_nt: TGTGCCAGCAGCTTGCCTAGCACAGATACGCAGTATTTT
cdr3_aa: CASSLPSTDTQYF
d_call: NA
clone_size: many
v_call: TRBV5-6
j_call: TRBJ2-3

cdr3_nt: TGTGCCAGCAGCTCGAGCACTAGCGGGAACAATGAGCAGTTCTTC
cdr3_aa: CASSSSTSGNNEQFF
d_call: TRBD2
clone_size: few
v_call: TRBV11-2
j_call: TRBJ2-1

cdr3_nt: TGTGCCATCAGCTTAAGACAGGGACGATCATATGGGAGATACAATGAGCAGTTCTTC
cdr3_aa: CAISLRQGRSYGRYNEQFF
d_call: TRBD1
clone_size: NA
v_call: TRBV13
j_call: TRBJ2-1

cdr3_nt: TGTGCCAGCAGTCCGGGACAGGAGGTAGATACGCAGTATTTT
cdr3_aa: CASSPGQEVDTQYF
d_call: TRBD1
clone_size: few
v_call: TRBV6-5
j_call: TRBJ2-3

cdr3_nt: TGTGCCAGCATTGGGACAGAGGGCACTGAAGCTTTCTTT
cdr3_aa: CASIGTEGTEAFF
d_call: TRBD1
clone_size: NA
v_call: TRBV6-4
j_call: TRBJ1-1

cdr3_nt: TGTGCCAGCAGCCCAAGAACATCGGCCAAAAACATTCAGTACTTC
cdr3_aa: CASSPRTSAKNIQYF
d_call: NA
clone_size: few
v_call: TRBV11-2
j_call: TRBJ2-4

cdr3_nt: TGTGCCAGCTCACTCCAGGGGCAGCGAGAGACCCAGTACTTC
cdr3_aa: CASSLQGQRETQYF
d_call: NA
clone_size: NA
v_call: TRBV18
j_call: TRBJ2-5

cdr3_nt: TGTGCCAGTAGTTCCCAGGGAGCCAGGGGACCCACAGATACGCAGTATTTT
cdr3_aa: CASSSQGARGPTDTQYF
d_call: NA
clone_size: few
v_call: TRBV19
j_call: TRBJ2-3

cdr3_nt: TGTGCCAGCAGCCAGGGGTACTATGGCTACACCTTC
cdr3_aa: CASSQGYYGYTF
d_call: NA
clone_size: few
v_call: TRBV28
j_call: TRBJ1-2

cdr3_nt: TGTGCCAGCAGCTTTCAACTAGCGGGAGGAAAGAATGAGCAGTTCTTC
cdr3_aa: CASSFQLAGGKNEQFF
d_call: TRBD2
clone_size: few
v_call: TRBV7-9
j_call: TRBJ2-1

cdr3_nt: TGTGCCAGCAGCCAAGGGCACAGGGGGTACGAGCAGTACTTC
cdr3_aa: CASSQGHRGYEQYF
d_call: TRBD1
clone_size: many
v_call: TRBV16
j_call: TRBJ2-7

cdr3_nt: TGTGCCAGCAGTTTTTCCCGGACTATAAACAATGAGCAGTTCTTC
cdr3_aa: CASSFSRTINNEQFF
d_call: NA
clone_size: few
v_call: TRBV6-5
j_call: TRBJ2-1

cdr3_nt: TGTGCCAGCAGGGGGACTAGCGAGGTCCAAGAGACCCAGTACTTC
cdr3_aa: CASRGTSEVQETQYF
d_call: TRBD2
clone_size: NA
v_call: TRBV27
j_call: TRBJ2-5

cdr3_nt: TGTGCCAGCAACCCGGACAGGCGGACCCCCTACGAGCAGTACTTC
cdr3_aa: CASNPDRRTPYEQYF
d_call: TRBD1
clone_size: NA
v_call: TRBV2
j_call: TRBJ2-7

cdr3_nt: TGCGCCAGCGGCTCCGGGACAGGGCCCAATGAGCAGTTCTTC
cdr3_aa: CASGSGTGPNEQFF
d_call: TRBD1
clone_size: NA
v_call: TRBV5-1
j_call: TRBJ2-1

cdr3_nt: TGCGCCAGCAGCCCTCTCATCTCTCCGGGACTAGCGGGGTTCTTC
cdr3_aa: CASSPLISPGLAGFF
d_call: TRBD2
clone_size: few
v_call: TRBV4-1
j_call: TRBJ2-1

cdr3_nt: TGTGCCAGCAGTTACTCAGGGGTCTCCTACAATGAGCAGTTCTTC
cdr3_aa: CASSYSGVSYNEQFF
d_call: NA
clone_size: NA
v_call: TRBV6-5
j_call: TRBJ2-1

cdr3_nt: TGTGCCAGCAGTGGACAGGGGGCGCCTAATGGGGCCAACGTCCTGACTTTC
cdr3_aa: CASSGQGAPNGANVLTF
d_call: TRBD1
clone_size: many
v_call: TRBV6-1
j_call: TRBJ2-6

cdr3_nt: TGCGCCAGCAGAGGGACTAGCGGGAACACAGATACGCAGTATTTT
cdr3_aa: CASRGTSGNTDTQYF
d_call: TRBD2
clone_size: NA
v_call: TRBV5-1
j_call: TRBJ2-3

cdr3_nt: TGTGCCAGTGCGGGATTCACAGATACGCAGTATTTT
cdr3_aa: CASAGFTDTQYF
d_call: NA
clone_size: few
v_call: TRBV28
j_call: TRBJ2-3

cdr3_nt: TGCGCCAGCAGCCAAGATACTGGCGGGAGTAGGATTCGGGAGACCCAGTACTTC
cdr3_aa: CASSQDTGGSRIRETQYF
d_call: TRBD2
clone_size: NA
v_call: TRBV4-3
j_call: TRBJ2-5

cdr3_nt: TGTGCCAGCAGCCAAGATCCGGACAGGGTTGAAAAACTGTTTTTT
cdr3_aa: CASSQDPDRVEKLFF
d_call: TRBD1
clone_size: NA
v_call: TRBV4-2
j_call: TRBJ1-4

cdr3_nt: TGTGCTAGTGCCCTTAACACTGAAGCTTTCTTT
cdr3_aa: CASALNTEAFF
d_call: NA
clone_size: NA
v_call: TRBV12-5
j_call: TRBJ1-1

cdr3_nt: TGTGCCAGTGGACAGGGGGCATCAGATACGCAGTATTTT
cdr3_aa: CASGQGASDTQYF
d_call: TRBD1
clone_size: NA
v_call: TRBV19
j_call: TRBJ2-3

cdr3_nt: TGTGCCAGCAGCGCGACTAGCGGTCTTTACAATGAGCAGTTCTTC
cdr3_aa: CASSATSGLYNEQFF
d_call: TRBD2
clone_size: NA
v_call: TRBV7-2
j_call: TRBJ2-1

cdr3_nt: TGTGCCAGCAGCTTTTACAGGGGAGAGTATCAGCCCCAGCATTTT
cdr3_aa: CASSFYRGEYQPQHF
d_call: TRBD1
clone_size: few
v_call: TRBV7-8
j_call: TRBJ1-5

cdr3_nt: TGTGCCAGCAGCTCACAGGGTGCCGGGACCCAGTACTTC
cdr3_aa: CASSSQGAGTQYF
d_call: NA
clone_size: NA
v_call: TRBV28
j_call: TRBJ2-5

cdr3_nt: TGTGCCTGGGGCCGTAGCGTTCAACTTGCAGATACGCAGTATTTT
cdr3_aa: CAWGRSVQLADTQYF
d_call: NA
clone_size: few
v_call: TRBV30
j_call: TRBJ2-3

cdr3_nt: TGTGCCAGCATCGGACTAGCGGGAACAGATACGCAGTATTTT
cdr3_aa: CASIGLAGTDTQYF
d_call: TRBD2
clone_size: few
v_call: TRBV28
j_call: TRBJ2-3

cdr3_nt: TGTGCCAGCAGCTTAGTGGGACTAGCGGGGGGGGGTGAATACAATGAGCAGTTCTTC
cdr3_aa: CASSLVGLAGGGEYNEQFF
d_call: TRBD2
clone_size: few
v_call: TRBV7-2
j_call: TRBJ2-1

cdr3_nt: TGTGCCAGCAACTTTGGGGGGGGCGGGAGCTCCTACAATGAGCAGTTCTTC
cdr3_aa: CASNFGGGGSSYNEQFF
d_call: NA
clone_size: NA
v_call: TRBV28
j_call: TRBJ2-1

cdr3_nt: TGTGCCAGCAGCTTAGCGACGGGGATTACTCCCTACGAGCAGTACTTC
cdr3_aa: CASSLATGITPYEQYF
d_call: NA
clone_size: many
v_call: TRBV13
j_call: TRBJ2-7

cdr3_nt: TGTGCCAGCTGGCGAGGGGGAAGTAATGAAAAACTGTTTTTT
cdr3_aa: CASWRGGSNEKLFF
d_call: NA
clone_size: few
v_call: TRBV2
j_call: TRBJ1-4

cdr3_nt: TGTGCCAGCAGCCGTAGGACAGGGAGCACAGATACGCAGTATTTT
cdr3_aa: CASSRRTGSTDTQYF
d_call: TRBD1
clone_size: few
v_call: TRBV7-9
j_call: TRBJ2-3

cdr3_nt: TGTGCCAGCAGCTCAACTCCCGCAGCGGGGGAGCAGTACTTC
cdr3_aa: CASSSTPAAGEQYF
d_call: TRBD2
clone_size: many
v_call: TRBV7-9
j_call: TRBJ2-7

cdr3_nt: TGTGCCAGCAGCCCCCAGGGAGGGAACACTGAAGCTTTCTTT
cdr3_aa: CASSPQGGNTEAFF
d_call: NA
clone_size: NA
v_call: TRBV7-3
j_call: TRBJ1-1

cdr3_nt: TGCGCCAGCAGCCACGGCCCCGGGACACCGCCCTACGAGCAGTACTTC
cdr3_aa: CASSHGPGTPPYEQYF
d_call: NA
clone_size: few
v_call: TRBV4-1
j_call: TRBJ2-7

cdr3_nt: TGCAGCGTCGCGACAGGGAGCCATCAGCCCCAGCATTTT
cdr3_aa: CSVATGSHQPQHF
d_call: TRBD1
clone_size: few
v_call: TRBV29-1
j_call: TRBJ1-5

cdr3_nt: TGTGCCAGCAGTGAGTACAGGACCTCCTACGAGCAGTACTTC
cdr3_aa: CASSEYRTSYEQYF
d_call: NA
clone_size: few
v_call: TRBV25-1
j_call: TRBJ2-7

cdr3_nt: TGTGCCAGCAGTTCGACTAGCGGGAGCACAGATACGCAGTATTTT
cdr3_aa: CASSSTSGSTDTQYF
d_call: TRBD2
clone_size: few
v_call: TRBV28
j_call: TRBJ2-3

cdr3_nt: TGTGCCAGCAGCTCAATTCGGGGACAGGGGAGATACGAGCAGTACTTC
cdr3_aa: CASSSIRGQGRYEQYF
d_call: TRBD1
clone_size: many
v_call: TRBV7-2
j_call: TRBJ2-7

cdr3_nt: TGTGCCAGCAGCTTTCGGCAGGGCGCCTATGGCTACACCTTC
cdr3_aa: CASSFRQGAYGYTF
d_call: NA
clone_size: NA
v_call: TRBV7-2
j_call: TRBJ1-2

cdr3_nt: TGTGCCATCAGTCCCTCGACTAGCGGGTACTACAATGAGCAGTTCTTC
cdr3_aa: CAISPSTSGYYNEQFF
d_call: TRBD2
clone_size: few
v_call: TRBV10-3
j_call: TRBJ2-1

cdr3_nt: TGTGCCAGCAGCCTAGGAGGACTAGTCGCCCTTTCGGAGCAGTTCTTC
cdr3_aa: CASSLGGLVALSEQFF
d_call: TRBD2
clone_size: NA
v_call: TRBV9
j_call: TRBJ2-1

cdr3_nt: TGTGCCAGCACCCCACAGGGGACTGGGGCCAACGTCCTGACTTTC
cdr3_aa: CASTPQGTGANVLTF
d_call: TRBD1
clone_size: NA
v_call: TRBV6-5
j_call: TRBJ2-6

cdr3_nt: TGCAGCGTGAGGACTAGCGGGATGAGCGGGGAGCTGTTTTTT
cdr3_aa: CSVRTSGMSGELFF
d_call: TRBD2
clone_size: NA
v_call: TRBV29-1
j_call: TRBJ2-2

cdr3_nt: TGCGCCAGCAGCCGAACATGGACAGGGGGGAACACTGAAGCTTTCTTT
cdr3_aa: CASSRTWTGGNTEAFF
d_call: TRBD1
clone_size: NA
v_call: TRBV4-3
j_call: TRBJ1-1